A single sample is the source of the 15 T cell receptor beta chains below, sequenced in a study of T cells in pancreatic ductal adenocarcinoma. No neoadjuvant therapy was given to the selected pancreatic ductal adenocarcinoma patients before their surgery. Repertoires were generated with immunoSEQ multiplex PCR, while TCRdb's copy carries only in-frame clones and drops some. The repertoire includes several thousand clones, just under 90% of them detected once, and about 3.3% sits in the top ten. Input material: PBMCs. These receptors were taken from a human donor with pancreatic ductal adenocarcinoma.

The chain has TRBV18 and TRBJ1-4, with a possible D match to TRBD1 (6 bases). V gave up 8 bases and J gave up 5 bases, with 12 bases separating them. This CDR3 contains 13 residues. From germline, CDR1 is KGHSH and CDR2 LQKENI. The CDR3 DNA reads TGTGCCAGCGGGATCGACAGGAATGAAAAACTGTTTTTT. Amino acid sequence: CASGIDRNEKLFF.

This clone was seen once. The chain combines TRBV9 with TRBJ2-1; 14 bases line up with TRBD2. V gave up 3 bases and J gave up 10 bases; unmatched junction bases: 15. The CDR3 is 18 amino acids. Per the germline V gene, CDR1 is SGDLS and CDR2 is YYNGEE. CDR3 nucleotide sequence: TGTGCCAGCAGCGATGGGACTAGCGGGAGCCAATCAAAGGAGGAGCAGTTCTTC. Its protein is CASSDGTSGSQSKEEQFF. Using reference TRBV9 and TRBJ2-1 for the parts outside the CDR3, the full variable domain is DSGVTQTPKHLITATGQRVTLRCSPRSGDLSVYWYQQSLDQGLQFLIQYYNGEERAKGNILERFSAQQFPDLHSELNLSSLELGDSALYFCASSDGTSGSQSKEEQFFGPGTRLTVL.

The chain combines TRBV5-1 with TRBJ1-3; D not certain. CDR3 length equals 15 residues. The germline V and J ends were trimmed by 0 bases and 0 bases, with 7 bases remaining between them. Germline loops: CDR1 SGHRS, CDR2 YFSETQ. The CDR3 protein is CASSLVGSSGNTIYF. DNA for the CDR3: TGCGCCAGCAGCTTGGTCGGGAGCTCTGGAAACACCATATATTTT.

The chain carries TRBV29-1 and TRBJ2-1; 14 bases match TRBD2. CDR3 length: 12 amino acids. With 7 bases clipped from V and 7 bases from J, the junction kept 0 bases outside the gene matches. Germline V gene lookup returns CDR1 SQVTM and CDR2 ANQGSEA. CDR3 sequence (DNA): TGCAGCGGACTAGCGGGGGGGAATGAGCAGTTCTTC. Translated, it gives CSGLAGGNEQFF.

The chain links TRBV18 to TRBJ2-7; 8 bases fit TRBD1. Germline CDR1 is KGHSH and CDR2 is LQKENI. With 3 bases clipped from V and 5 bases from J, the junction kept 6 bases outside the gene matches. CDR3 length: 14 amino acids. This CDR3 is CASSPRTGIDEQYF. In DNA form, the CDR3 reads TGTGCCAGCTCACCCCGGACAGGGATCGACGAGCAGTACTTC.

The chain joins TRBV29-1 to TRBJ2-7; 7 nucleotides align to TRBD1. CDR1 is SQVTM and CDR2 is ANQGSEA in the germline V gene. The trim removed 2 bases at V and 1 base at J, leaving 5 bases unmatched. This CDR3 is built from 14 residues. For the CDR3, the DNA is TGCAGCGTTGAAAGGACAGGACCATCCTACGAGCAGTACTTC. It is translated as CSVERTGPSYEQYF.

CDR3 region: CASSSTSGAFTDTQYF. The CDR3 nucleotides are TGCGCCAGCAGCTCGACTAGCGGGGCCTTCACAGATACGCAGTATTTT. The gene calls are TRBV5-1 and TRBJ2-3, with 11 bases fitting TRBD2. Trimming at V came to 3 bases and at J to 2 bases, leaving 5 bases not matched to a gene. CDR1 and CDR2 (germline): SGHRS, YFSETQ. The CDR3 has 16 residues.

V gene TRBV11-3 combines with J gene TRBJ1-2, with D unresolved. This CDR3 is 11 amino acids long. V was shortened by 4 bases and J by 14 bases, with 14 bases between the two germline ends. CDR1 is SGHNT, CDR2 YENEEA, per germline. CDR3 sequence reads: CASSSQVESTF. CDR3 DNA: TGTGCCAGCAGCTCCCAGGTTGAGAGTACCTTC.

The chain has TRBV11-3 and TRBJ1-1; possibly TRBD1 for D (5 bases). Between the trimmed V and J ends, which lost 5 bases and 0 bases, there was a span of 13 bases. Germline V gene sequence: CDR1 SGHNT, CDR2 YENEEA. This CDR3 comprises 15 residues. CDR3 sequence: CASSPQGGLNTEAFF. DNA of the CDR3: TGTGCCAGCAGCCCCCAGGGAGGGTTGAACACTGAAGCTTTCTTT.

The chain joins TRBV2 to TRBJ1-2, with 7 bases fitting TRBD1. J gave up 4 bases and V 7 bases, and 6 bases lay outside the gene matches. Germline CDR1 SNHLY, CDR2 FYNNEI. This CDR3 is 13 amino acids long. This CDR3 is CASILTGTYGYTF. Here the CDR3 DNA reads TGTGCCAGCATTTTGACAGGGACCTATGGCTACACCTTC. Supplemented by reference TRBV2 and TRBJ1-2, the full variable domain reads EPEVTQTPSHQVTQMGQEVILRCVPISNHLYFYWYRQILGQKVEFLVSFYNNEISEKSEIFDDQFSVERPDGSNFTLKIRSTKLEDSAMYFCASILTGTYGYTFGSGTRLTVV.

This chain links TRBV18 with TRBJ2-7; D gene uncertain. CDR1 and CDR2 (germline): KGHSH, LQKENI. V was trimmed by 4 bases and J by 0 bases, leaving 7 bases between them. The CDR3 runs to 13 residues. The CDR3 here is CASSLMSSYEQYF. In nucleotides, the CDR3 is TGTGCCAGCTCACTTATGAGCTCCTACGAGCAGTACTTC.

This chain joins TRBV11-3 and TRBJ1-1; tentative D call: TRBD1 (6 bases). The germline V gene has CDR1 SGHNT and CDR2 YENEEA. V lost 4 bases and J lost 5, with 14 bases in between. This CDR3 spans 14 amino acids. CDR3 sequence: CASSWNRVGTEAFF. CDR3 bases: TGTGCCAGCAGCTGGAACAGGGTCGGGACTGAAGCTTTCTTT.

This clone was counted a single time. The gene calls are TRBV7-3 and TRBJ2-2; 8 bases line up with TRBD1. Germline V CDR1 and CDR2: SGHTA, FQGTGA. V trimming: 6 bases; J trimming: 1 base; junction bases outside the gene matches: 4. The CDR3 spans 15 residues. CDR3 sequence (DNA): TGTGCCAGCAGGACCGGACAGGGGAACACCGGGGAGCTGTTTTTT. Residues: CASRTGQGNTGELFF.

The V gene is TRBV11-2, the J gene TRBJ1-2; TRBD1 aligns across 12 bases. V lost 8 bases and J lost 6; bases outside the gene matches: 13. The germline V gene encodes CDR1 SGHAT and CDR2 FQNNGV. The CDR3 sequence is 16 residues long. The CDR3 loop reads CASGSSGDRGLHGYTF. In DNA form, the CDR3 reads TGTGCCAGCGGATCCAGTGGGGACAGGGGGCTGCATGGCTACACCTTC.

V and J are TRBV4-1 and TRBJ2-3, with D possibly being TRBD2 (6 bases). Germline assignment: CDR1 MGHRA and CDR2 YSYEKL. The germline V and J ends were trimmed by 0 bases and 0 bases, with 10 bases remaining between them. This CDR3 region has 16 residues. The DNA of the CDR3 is TGCGCCAGCAGCCAAGATTGGGGGGAAAGCACAGATACGCAGTATTTT. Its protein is CASSQDWGESTDTQYF.